This T cell receptor beta chain was captured in a study of blood T cells in healthy people across ages. The V segment lost 3 bases and the J segment 2 bases; nucleotides outside the gene matches: 5. Germline V gives CDR1 SGHRS, CDR2 YFSETQ. This CDR3 spans 16 amino acids. There are a few counts of this clonotype. With a J-beta primer mix and a sample-barcoded 5' primer, a second PCR ran 7 to 11 cycles. TCRdb passed the 5' RACE reads through MiXCR, listing each CDR3 protein once. The table includes about 570,000 distinct CDR3 sequences, 27% detected once. The sequencing sample was made of blood. This receptor was obtained from a woman between 65 and 79 years old in good health. This rearrangement joins TRBV5-1 to TRBJ2-3; TRBD2 aligns across 11 bases. CDR3 amino acids: CASSSSTSGATDTQYF. CDR3 in DNA: TGCGCCAGCAGCTCCTCGACTAGCGGGGCCACAGATACGCAGTATTTT.